These 18 T cell receptor beta chains were sequenced from one sample in a study of blood T cell repertoires in COVID-19. The protocol was immunoSEQ multiplex PCR, while the TCRdb copy is restricted to in-frame clones and leaves out a portion. The repertoire includes about 200,000 clones, around 86% of them detected once, and 5.6% sits in the top ten. Sequencing input: PBMCs or T cells enriched from blood (not recorded which). Receptor source: a man between 40 and 49 years old with acute COVID-19.

The gene calls are TRBV5-4 and TRBJ2-1; D remains unclear. V lost 0 bases and J lost 6, with 13 bases in between. In germline, CDR1 is SGHNT, CDR2 YYREEE (reference sequence). The CDR3 extends over 15 amino acids. This chain's CDR3 is CASSLALRGINEQFF. CDR3 bases: TGTGCCAGCAGCTTGGCCCTCAGAGGCATCAATGAGCAGTTCTTC.

This sequence joins TRBV7-2 and TRBJ1-2, with D possibly TRBD1 on 5 matching bases. With 2 bases removed from V and 3 bases from J, the gap between germline ends came to 13 bases. The CDR3 is made up of 15 amino acids. Germline-derived CDR1 and CDR2 are SGHTA and FQGNSA. Written as DNA, the CDR3 is TGTGCCAGCAGCTTATTAGCAGGGTCGGACTATGGCTACACCTTC. Its translation is CASSLLAGSDYGYTF.

The chain joins TRBV21-1 to TRBJ1-4; TRBD1 is the table's D call and was not checked against the DNA. TRBV21-1 is a pseudogene locus. This CDR3 region has 12 residues. The CDR3 protein is CASSKSHTIVLF. The CDR3 nucleotides read TGTGCCAGCAGCAAATCCCACACCATCGTACTTTTT.

DNA of the CDR3: TGTGCCAGCAGCGTCGGAGGGCCAGATACGCAGTATTTT. Its translation is CASSVGGPDTQYF. The V and J genes are TRBV11-2 and TRBJ2-3, with D tentatively TRBD2 (6 bases). Germline lookup yields CDR1 SGHAT and CDR2 FQNNGV. The CDR3 consists of 13 residues. V was pared by 5 bases and J by 4 bases, with 10 bases between.

This clone was seen only once. V is TRBV10-3 and J is TRBJ1-5; a possible D gene is TRBD1 (5 bases). Germline assignment: CDR1 ENHRY and CDR2 SYGVKD. The ends were cut back, 3 bases at V and 7 bases at J, with 19 bases in the middle. The CDR3 length is 16 residues. The CDR3 spells CAISDTDSPGRQPQHF. The CDR3 bases are TGTGCCATCAGTGACACCGACAGTCCAGGTCGGCAGCCCCAGCATTTT.

CDR3 loop: CASSLAGKNTEAFF. CDR3 in DNA: TGTGCCAGCAGCTTGGCGGGAAAGAACACTGAAGCTTTCTTT. V gene TRBV5-5 combines with J gene TRBJ1-1, with D unclear. V shed 0 bases and J shed 1 base, with 7 bases lying between them. Germline CDR1 SGHKS, CDR2 YYEKEE (reference sequence). The CDR3 is made up of 14 amino acids.

The chain couples TRBV19 to TRBJ2-2; possibly TRBD1 for D (6 bases). Germline V gene lookup returns CDR1 LNHDA and CDR2 SQIVND (reference sequence). The CDR3 extends over 14 amino acids. The V end was cut by 6 bases, the J end by 2 bases, with 10 bases between. DNA for the CDR3: TGTGCCAGTAGAGAGACAGGAAACACCGGGGAGCTGTTTTTT. This sequence encodes CASRETGNTGELFF.

The chain combines TRBV27 with TRBJ1-5; 9 positions agree with TRBD1. The V and J ends lost 6 bases and 7 bases, in that order; junction bases with no gene match: 13. The CDR3 loop spans 16 amino acids. Germline-derived CDR1 and CDR2 are MNHEY and SMNVEV (reference sequence). The CDR3 reads CASSRWGQGTLQPQHF. The CDR3 DNA sequence: TGTGCCAGCAGCCGATGGGGACAGGGTACGCTCCAGCCCCAGCATTTT.

CDR3 nucleotides: TGTGCCAGCAGCGTAGGGGAGGGGCACACCGGGGAGCTGTTTTTT. It yields the protein CASSVGEGHTGELFF. V is TRBV9 and J is TRBJ2-2; TRBD2 matches 7 bases. CDR1 is SGDLS, CDR2 YYNGEE, per germline. The CDR3 contains 15 residues. Trimming cost V 0 bases and J 3 bases; bases outside gene matches: 2.

The chain couples TRBV29-1 to TRBJ2-7, with a tentative D call TRBD1 (5 bases). The CDR3 sequence is 14 residues long. CDR1 and CDR2 (germline): SQVTM, ANQGSEA. Trimming shortened V by 0 bases and J by 3 bases, and 12 bases separated the two germline ends. The CDR3 DNA is TGCAGCGTTGAAGAAGGGGCCCCTGACTACGAGCAGTACTTC. Residues: CSVEEGAPDYEQYF.

This clone was recorded only once. This chain joins TRBV5-1 and TRBJ1-2; TRBD1 is a possible D gene (5 bases). V lost 0 bases, J lost 8 bases, and 11 bases lay in between. The CDR3 contains 13 residues. Germline CDR1 reads SGHRS; CDR2 reads YFSETQ. CDR3 nucleotides: TGCGCCAGCAGCTTGGACAGGACGAGAGGCTACACCTTC. Amino acids: CASSLDRTRGYTF.

The chain is built from TRBV19 and TRBJ1-1, with 7 bases aligning to TRBD1. The germline V gene encodes CDR1 LNHDA and CDR2 SQIVND (reference sequence). J was trimmed by 1 base and V by 7 bases; bases with no gene match: 6. CDR3 length: 14 amino acids. Written as DNA, the CDR3 is TGTGCCAGTACCAGACAGGGATCGAACACTGAAGCTTTCTTT. This encodes CASTRQGSNTEAFF.

CDR3 DNA sequence: TGTGCCAGCAGCCAAGATTGGCAGGGATACACCATATATTTT. Encoded protein: CASSQDWQGYTIYF. V is TRBV4-2 and J is TRBJ1-3; D is possibly TRBD1 (5 bases). CDR3 size: 14 residues. V was cut by 0 bases and J by 8 bases, with 11 bases left in between. Looked up from germline, CDR1 is LGHNA and CDR2 is YNFKEQ.

V and J are TRBV18 and TRBJ2-3, with a possible D match to TRBD2 (6 bases). V was clipped by 4 bases and J by 4 bases, with 15 bases between them. From germline, CDR1 is KGHSH and CDR2 LQKENI. The CDR3 totals 15 residues. In DNA form, the CDR3 reads TGTGCCAGCTCACAAGAGGGAGCTAGCGCAGATACGCAGTATTTT. Translating gives CASSQEGASADTQYF.

The chain recombines TRBV27 with TRBJ1-5; no definite D call. The CDR3 loop spans 14 amino acids. Per germline, CDR1 MNHEY and CDR2 SMNVEV (reference sequence). The germline V and J ends were trimmed by 3 bases and 3 bases, with 9 bases remaining between them. For the CDR3, the DNA is TGTGCCAGCAGTTTTCGGGGTCCCAATCAGCCCCAGCATTTT. It specifies CASSFRGPNQPQHF.

The chain joins TRBV4-1 to TRBJ1-3; unclear D gene. CDR1 and CDR2 (germline): MGHRA, YSYEKL. V shed 1 base and J shed 0 bases, with 16 bases lying between them. The CDR3 length is 18 residues. The CDR3: CASSQAASTRPSGNTIYF. DNA for the CDR3: TGCGCCAGCAGCCAAGCCGCCAGTACCAGGCCCTCTGGAAACACCATATATTTT.

This clone appeared once. The V gene is TRBV2, the J gene TRBJ1-1; 9 bases fit TRBD1. V shed 7 bases and J 4 bases; nucleotides not matched to a gene: 7. Germline V gives CDR1 SNHLY, CDR2 FYNNEI. This CDR3 comprises 14 residues. CDR3: CASIGTGRGTEAFF. CDR3 DNA sequence: TGTGCCAGCATAGGGACAGGGCGAGGCACTGAAGCTTTCTTT.

V and J are TRBV30 and TRBJ2-7; D not resolved. Trimming removed 3 bases at V and 4 bases at J, with 16 bases between. This CDR3 has 14 amino acids. Germline V lookup: CDR1 GTSNPN, CDR2 SVGIG (reference sequence). CDR3 nucleotides: TGTGCCTGGAGCCTCTTTAACTCGGTTTACGAGCAGTACTTC. Amino acids: CAWSLFNSVYEQYF.